This T cell receptor (beta chain) was sequenced for a study of regulatory T cells in long-lasting Graves disease. Whole-study findings and limits: Persistent Graves' patients showed less TCR diversity than newly diagnosed ones. Preferential use of TRBV28, TRBJ1-2 and TRBJ2-5 was seen in persistent disease. Persistent patients shared more public clonotypes (about 2,600) than new patients (about 960).

In this sample, this clonotype turned up a few times. Its antigen is not identified. Trimming cost V 3 bases and J 3 bases, with 12 bases left between them. Germline loops: CDR1 DFQATT, CDR2 SNEGSKA (reference sequence). The CDR3 totals 14 residues. Building of the TCR beta libraries involved iRepertoire HTBI primers and Arm-PCR of CDR3 regions. Each CDR3 protein is one row after TCRdb ran MiXCR on the multiplex PCR reads. The sample lists around 460,000 distinct CDR3 sequences; about a fifth were seen once. Time point reported: persistent/refractory GD, antithyroid drugs over 5 years with positive TRAb. The TCR library used RNA extracted from PBMCs. In Xi'an, China, an endocrinology department was the source of patients.

The receptor was derived from a female donor with Graves disease. The gene calls are TRBV20-1 and TRBJ1-5; a possible D gene is TRBD1 (5 bases). Sequencing was performed on peripheral blood mononuclear cells (PBMCs), taken when the disease was refractory, from a patient treated with antithyroid drugs. The CDR3 DNA follows: TGCAGTGCTAGGGGCGGGACCCTCAATCAGCCCCAGCATTTT. It codes for CSARGGTLNQPQHF.